This T cell receptor beta chain came from a study of metastatic and nonmetastatic thyroid tumors. Study context: The study looked at repertoires side by side in blood and in tumor or nodule tissue from malignant and benign thyroid patients.

Prior to thyroid surgery, none of the patients had received any treatment. CDR1 is MNHEY, CDR2 SVGEGT, per germline. The CDR3 extends over 14 residues, inclusive of both ends. General study results and limits: A significant increase in TCR beta diversity was reportedly seen in malignant thyroid tumors relative to benign nodules, in blood and tumor.

How the authors handled the data: Built for papillary thyroid cancer, a distant-metastasis classifier drew on CDR3 differences across clinicopathological groups. TCRdb re-analyzed the PCR reads through MiXCR. For this entry, the V and J calls and clone size follow TCRdb and not the study's own pipeline. Of some 41,000 clones in the sample, roughly 14% were seen once. On this clone itself: The target antigen is unknown. Lacking the conserved final phenylalanine or tryptophan, this CDR3 likely reflects a read error. No DNA is shown, since the ends of the CDR3 on it are uncertain; the CDR3 is the one TCRdb lists.

The rearrangement links TRBV6-2 or TRBV6-3 to TRBJ1-1. Material for sequencing was blood. The clonotype originates from a female donor with papillary thyroid cancer or a benign thyroid nodule (not recorded which). Some clones in this sample may be carry-over from other donors' samples. The CDR3 protein is CASVAGTMNTEAFA.